The 18 T cell receptor beta chains presented below share a single source sample, sequenced in a study of shared clonotypes between healthy human individuals. Measured with immunoSEQ multiplex PCR; TCRdb has only the in-frame clones, and not every one. This table has about 460,000 clones, roughly three quarters appearing once. Specimen: PBMCs. Source of these receptors: a woman in her thirties or forties in good health. Some clones in this sample may be carry-over from other donors' samples.

The V and J genes are TRBV5-1 and TRBJ2-1, with a tentative D call TRBD2 (7 bases). CDR1 SGHRS and CDR2 YFSETQ come from the germline V gene. The CDR3 is made up of 12 amino acids. V was cut by 4 bases and J by 8 bases, with 10 bases left in between. CDR3 DNA sequence: TGCGCCAGCAGCGGGGGGGCCTATGAGCAGTTCTTC. It specifies CASSGGAYEQFF.

This clone was seen a handful of times. The chain uses TRBV9 and TRBJ2-1; D may be TRBD2 (5 bases). Germline loops: CDR1 SGDLS, CDR2 YYNGEE. The CDR3 has 15 amino acids. Trimming took 4 bases from V and 5 from J, leaving 16 bases between them. The CDR3 DNA reads TGTGCCAGCAGCCGAGAGCTAGCCCCCAACAATGAGCAGTTCTTC. Encoded protein: CASSRELAPNNEQFF.

This CDR3 is CSVAWSSYNEQFF. Here the CDR3 DNA reads TGCAGCGTTGCATGGAGCTCCTACAATGAGCAGTTCTTC. V and J are TRBV29-1 and TRBJ2-1; D is undetermined. This CDR3 region has 13 residues. The germline V gene has CDR1 SQVTM and CDR2 ANQGSEA. The germline V and J ends were trimmed by 4 bases and 0 bases, with 7 bases remaining between them.

This chain joins TRBV4-3 and TRBJ2-3, with 8 bases fitting TRBD2. V lost 0 bases and J lost 2; bases outside the gene matches: 4. Germline loops: CDR1 LGHNA, CDR2 YSLEER. The CDR3 contains 16 residues. The CDR3 loop is CASSQDAAGATDTQYF. In DNA, the CDR3 is TGCGCCAGCAGCCAAGACGCAGCGGGAGCCACAGATACGCAGTATTTT.

As to this clone: The sample carries other DNA sequences with the same CDR3. The genes are TRBV4-3 and TRBJ2-7, with 8 bases identical to TRBD1. The CDR3 consists of 14 residues. Germline V gives CDR1 LGHNA, CDR2 YSLEER. V dropped 0 bases and J dropped 7; count of bases not matched to a gene: 5. CDR3 protein: CASSQETGGWEQYF. In nucleotides, the CDR3 is TGCGCCAGCAGCCAAGAAACAGGGGGGTGGGAGCAGTACTTC.

The V gene is TRBV9, the J gene TRBJ2-3, with 10 nucleotides matching TRBD2. This CDR3 has 14 residues. The germline gives CDR1 SGDLS, CDR2 YYNGEE. Losses at the gene ends were 1 base for V and 4 bases for J; bases not matched to a gene: 0. This chain's CDR3 is CASSVLAGADTQYF. CDR3 DNA sequence: TGTGCCAGCAGCGTACTAGCGGGAGCAGATACGCAGTATTTT. Full variable domain (rest looked up from reference TRBV9 and TRBJ2-3): DSGVTQTPKHLITATGQRVTLRCSPRSGDLSVYWYQQSLDQGLQFLIQYYNGEERAKGNILERFSAQQFPDLHSELNLSSLELGDSALYFCASSVLAGADTQYFGPGTRLTVL.

This chain connects TRBV10-3 to TRBJ1-2; a weak D match, TRBD1 (6 bases). CDR1 is ENHRY and CDR2 is SYGVKD in the germline V gene. V was pared by 2 bases and J by 4 bases, with 17 bases between. The CDR3 loop spans 16 amino acids. The CDR3 region has the DNA TGTGCCATCAGTGAGGGGGACACCGCCATCTTCTATGGCTACACCTTC. Translating it yields CAISEGDTAIFYGYTF.

This clone appeared once. This chain joins TRBV4-3 and TRBJ2-1, with D hard to call. There are 15 residues in the CDR3. Trimming stripped 1 base from V and 11 bases from J, with 18 bases between. CDR1 and CDR2 from the germline V gene are LGHNA and YSLEER. The CDR3 DNA reads TGCGCCAGCAGCCAAGCGGATAGCCTGACATATAAGCAGTTCTTC. Translation gives CASSQADSLTYKQFF.

This chain's CDR3 is CSVPRGGLGIDYGYTF. In DNA form, the CDR3 reads TGCAGCGTTCCCCGGGGGGGGTTGGGCATCGACTATGGCTACACCTTC. The rearrangement links TRBV29-1 to TRBJ1-2; perhaps TRBD1 as D (5 bases). Germline CDR1 is SQVTM and CDR2 is ANQGSEA. The CDR3 sequence is 16 residues long. Trimming stripped 5 bases from V and 3 bases from J, with 22 bases between.

J is TRBJ1-2 and V is TRBV27, with no clear D. The germline gives CDR1 MNHEY, CDR2 SMNVEV (reference sequence). Trimming cost V 3 bases and J 8 bases, with 19 bases left between them. The CDR3 sequence is 15 residues long. This chain's CDR3 is CASSFPDMGGGGYTF. DNA of the CDR3: TGTGCCAGCAGTTTCCCTGACATGGGAGGTGGCGGCTACACCTTC.

J is TRBJ1-4 and V is TRBV9; D is undetermined. The CDR3 covers 15 residues. Deletions cut 3 bases from V and 5 bases from J, with 14 bases between. The germline V gene encodes CDR1 SGDLS and CDR2 YYNGEE. CDR3 residues: CASSEGSMGNEKLFF. The CDR3 DNA follows: TGTGCCAGCAGCGAGGGTTCGATGGGAAATGAAAAACTGTTTTTT. Variable domain in full (rest from reference TRBV9 and TRBJ1-4): DSGVTQTPKHLITATGQRVTLRCSPRSGDLSVYWYQQSLDQGLQFLIQYYNGEERAKGNILERFSAQQFPDLHSELNLSSLELGDSALYFCASSEGSMGNEKLFFGSGTQLSVL.

The V and J genes are TRBV5-1 and TRBJ1-1, with D perhaps TRBD1 (6 bases). Germline lookup yields CDR1 SGHRS and CDR2 YFSETQ. This CDR3 is built from 16 residues. V lost 0 bases, J lost 5 bases, and 17 bases lay in between. The CDR3: CASSLGSGYRETEAFF. The CDR3, as DNA: TGCGCCAGCAGCTTGGGGTCGGGCTACAGGGAGACTGAAGCTTTCTTT.

The chain combines TRBV4-3 with TRBJ2-5, with 8 bases lining up with TRBD2. V shed 1 base, J shed 4 bases, and the junction held 11 bases outside the gene matches. This CDR3 is built from 17 residues. Germline lookup yields CDR1 LGHNA and CDR2 YSLEER. The CDR3 nucleotides are TGCGCCAGCAGCCAAGTGCCCGGGGGGGAGCCGGGAGAGACCCAGTACTTC. Its translation: CASSQVPGGEPGETQYF.

About this clone: A read error is the likely source, as a far larger clone sits one nucleotide away. Other nucleotide sequences in the sample specify the same CDR3. In DNA, the CDR3 is TGTGCCAGCAGTTACACGGCTAGCGGGAGCTCCTATGAGCAGTACTTC. It specifies CASSYTASGSSYEQYF. V usage is TRBV6-6 and J usage is TRBJ2-5, with TRBD2 matching 10 bases. CDR1 and CDR2 (germline): MNHNY, SVGAGI (reference sequence). V was pared by 2 bases and J by 11 bases, with 14 bases of the junction left unmatched. The CDR3 has 16 amino acids.

The chain joins TRBV11-2 to TRBJ2-7, with D unclear. The CDR3 sequence is 12 residues long. V was cut by 5 bases and J by 0 bases, with 5 bases left in between. Per germline, CDR1 SGHAT and CDR2 FQNNGV. The CDR3 is CASSLVSYEQYF. CDR3 bases: TGTGCCAGCAGCCTGGTCTCCTACGAGCAGTACTTC. Full variable domain (missing parts from reference TRBV11-2 and TRBJ2-7): EAGVAQSPRYKIIEKRQSVAFWCNPISGHATLYWYQQILGQGPKLLIQFQNNGVVDDSQLPKDRFSAERLKGVDSTLKIQPAKLEDSAVYLCASSLVSYEQYFGPGTRLTVT.

The rearrangement uses TRBV9 and TRBJ2-5; D is perhaps TRBD1 (5 bases). The CDR3 contains 13 residues. The V and J ends lost 3 bases and 7 bases respectively, with 13 bases between them. Germline V lookup: CDR1 SGDLS, CDR2 YYNGEE. The CDR3 protein is CASSASGSGTQYF. The DNA for the CDR3 is TGTGCCAGCAGCGCCTCAGGGTCAGGGACCCAGTACTTC.

The chain is built from TRBV7-9 and TRBJ1-2; no clear D gene. The germline CDR1 and CDR2 sequences are SEHNR and FQNEAQ (reference sequence). The CDR3 length is 14 residues. V dropped 2 bases and J dropped 0 bases, with 7 bases sitting between them. The CDR3 loop is CASSLSTPNYGYTF. Written as DNA, the CDR3 is TGTGCCAGCAGCTTATCCACACCTAACTATGGCTACACCTTC.

The chain couples TRBV28 to TRBJ1-1, with D unresolved. The germline V and J ends were trimmed by 2 bases and 1 base, with 8 bases remaining between them. The germline gives CDR1 MDHEN, CDR2 SYDVKM. The CDR3 runs to 14 residues. The CDR3 region has the DNA TGTGCCAGCAGTTTAGCGGCCCAGAACACTGAAGCTTTCTTT. Translated: CASSLAAQNTEAFF.